This T cell receptor (beta chain) originates from a study of T cell changes during pregnancy in multiple sclerosis. TCRdb's copy holds only in-frame clones and misses some; the assay was immunoSEQ multiplex PCR. The sample lists approximately 93,000 clones, around 93% occurring once. This CDR3 is 15 amino acids long. Trimming cost V 6 bases and J 3 bases, with 18 bases left between them. Germline CDR1 is LNHDA and CDR2 is SQIVND (reference sequence). The TCR sequence derives from a female donor with multiple sclerosis, enrolled in a pregnancy study. J is TRBJ2-7 and V is TRBV19, with D possibly being TRBD2 (5 bases). Source: peripheral blood, taken before pregnancy. CDR3 nucleotide sequence: TGTGCCAGTAGACCTTCTGACCTAGCAGACTACGAGCAGTACTTC. Residues: CASRPSDLADYEQYF.